Included here is one T cell receptor beta chain sequence, with context. The antigen is not known. Running of the v3.0 immunoSEQ assay took place at survey level. Sequenced by immunoSEQ multiplex PCR; TCRdb stores in-frame clones only, minus some. The repertoire includes roughly 37,000 clones, roughly 78% of them detected once, and under 6.5% sits in the top ten. This record comes from a study of long-term antiretroviral therapy in people with HIV. Turning to the study itself: It was about a decade after the earliest samples that the 2015 immediate-ART recommendation appeared.

CDR3 length: 12 amino acids. The germline V gene encodes CDR1 LGHNA and CDR2 YNFKEQ. Trimming removed 1 base from V and 3 bases from J, with 3 bases in between. The study's findings and limits: All blood samples came from the years 2004 to 2017, possibly under older ART regimens.

Sequenced material: unsorted PBMCs, taken 3.4 years after starting antiretroviral therapy. The chain links TRBV4-2 to TRBJ1-1; D remains ambiguous. The receptor comes from a man aged 25-40 years with HIV. This CDR3 reads CASSQGHTEAFF. The CDR3 coding sequence is TGTGCCAGCAGCCAAGGTCACACTGAAGCTTTCTTT.